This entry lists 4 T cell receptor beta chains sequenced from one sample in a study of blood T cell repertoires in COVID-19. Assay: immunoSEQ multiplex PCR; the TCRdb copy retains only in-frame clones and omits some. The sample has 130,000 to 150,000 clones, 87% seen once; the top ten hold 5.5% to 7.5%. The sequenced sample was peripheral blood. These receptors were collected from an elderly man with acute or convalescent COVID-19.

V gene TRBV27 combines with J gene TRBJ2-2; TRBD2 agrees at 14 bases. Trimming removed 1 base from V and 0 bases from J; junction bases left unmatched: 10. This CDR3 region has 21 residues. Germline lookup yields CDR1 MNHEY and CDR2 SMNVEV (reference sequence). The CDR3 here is CASSLFGGLAGASTNTGELFF. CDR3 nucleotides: TGTGCCAGCAGTTTATTTGGGGGACTAGCGGGAGCATCGACGAACACCGGGGAGCTGTTTTTT.

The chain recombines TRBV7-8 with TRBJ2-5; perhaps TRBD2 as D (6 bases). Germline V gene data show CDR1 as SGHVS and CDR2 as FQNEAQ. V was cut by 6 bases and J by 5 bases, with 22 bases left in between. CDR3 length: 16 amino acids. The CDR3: CASSPRLWGEMETQYF. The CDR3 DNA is TGTGCCAGCAGTCCCAGGCTCTGGGGGGAGATGGAGACCCAGTACTTC.

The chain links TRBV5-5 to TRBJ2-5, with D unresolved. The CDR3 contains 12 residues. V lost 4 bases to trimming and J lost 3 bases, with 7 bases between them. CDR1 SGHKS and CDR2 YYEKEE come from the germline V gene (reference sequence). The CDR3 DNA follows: TGTGCCAGCAGCGTGGCGGAAGAGACCCAGTACTTC. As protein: CASSVAEETQYF.

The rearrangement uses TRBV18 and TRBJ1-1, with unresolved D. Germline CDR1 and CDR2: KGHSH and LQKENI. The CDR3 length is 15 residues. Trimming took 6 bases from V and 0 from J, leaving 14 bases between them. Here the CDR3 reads CASSVAATLNTEAFF. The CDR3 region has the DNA TGTGCCAGCTCCGTCGCGGCGACCTTGAACACTGAAGCTTTCTTT.